Below are 10 T cell receptor beta chains sequenced from a single sample in a study of blood T cell repertoires in COVID-19. TCRdb's table, derived via immunoSEQ multiplex PCR, lists solely in-frame clones and lacks some. Of more than 300,000 clones listed, just over 90% are singletons. The sequencing sample was made of PBMCs or T cells enriched from blood (not recorded which). These receptors were obtained from a woman aged 40 to 50 who had been exposed to COVID-19.

This chain connects TRBV15 to TRBJ1-2, with D unclear. This CDR3 has 14 amino acids. From germline, CDR1 is LNHNV and CDR2 YYDKDF (reference sequence). V was shortened by 1 base and J by 0 bases, with 6 bases between the two germline ends. CDR3 nucleotides: TGTGCCACCAGCAGAGGCGGGGCTAACTATGGCTACACCTTC. Translated: CATSRGGANYGYTF.

The chain combines TRBV5-1 with TRBJ1-1; 7 nucleotides match TRBD1. Germline V gives CDR1 SGHRS, CDR2 YFSETQ. With V trimmed by 4 bases and J by 0 bases, 12 bases remained unmatched. The CDR3 has 17 residues. CDR3 DNA: TGCGCCAGCAGCGCCGTGACAGGGCCAAGGTTGAACACTGAAGCTTTCTTT. It encodes CASSAVTGPRLNTEAFF. The full variable domain, rest sourced from reference TRBV5-1 and TRBJ1-1, is KAGVTQTPRYLIKTRGQQVTLSCSPISGHRSVSWYQQTPGQGLQFLFEYFSETQRNKGNFPGRFSGRQFSNSRSEMNVSTLELGDSALYLCASSAVTGPRLNTEAFFGQGTRLTVV.

This clone was seen more than once but under ten times. The CDR3, as DNA: TGTGCCAGCAGCTCAACCGGGACTCCCGCCGGGGGCTACACCTTC. It yields the protein CASSSTGTPAGGYTF. The V gene is TRBV11-2, the J gene TRBJ1-2, with D perhaps matching TRBD1 (5 bases). The length of the CDR3 is 15 residues. Germline values: CDR1 SGHAT, CDR2 FQNNGV. V lost 4 bases and J 8 bases, leaving 20 bases between the germline ends.

V and J are TRBV18 and TRBJ1-3; perhaps TRBD1 as D (6 bases). Germline V gene sequence: CDR1 KGHSH, CDR2 LQKENI. CDR3 size: 15 residues. The V gene lost 3 bases and the J gene lost 0 bases, with 9 bases spanning the gap. The CDR3 region is CASSPQGNSGNTIYF. CDR3 DNA sequence: TGTGCCAGCTCACCTCAGGGGAACTCTGGAAACACCATATATTTT.

The chain joins TRBV11-3 to TRBJ1-1, with 8 bases lining up with TRBD1. With V trimmed by 4 bases and J by 1 base, 5 bases remained unmatched. This CDR3 spans 15 amino acids. Germline CDR1 and CDR2: SGHNT and YENEEA. The CDR3 reads CASSSGQVKNTEAFF. CDR3 DNA sequence: TGTGCCAGCAGCTCGGGACAGGTAAAGAACACTGAAGCTTTCTTT.

This clone has a single count. V is TRBV4-1 and J is TRBJ2-7; 8 nucleotides align to TRBD1. The CDR3 totals 15 residues. CDR1 and CDR2 (germline): MGHRA, YSYEKL. The V segment lost 4 bases and the J segment 3 bases; nucleotides outside the gene matches: 8. The CDR3, as DNA: TGCGCCAGCAGCCTCCTGGACAGGGCTTTCTACGAGCAGTACTTC. Its protein product is CASSLLDRAFYEQYF.

The V and J genes are TRBV29-1 and TRBJ1-1; 7 bases map to TRBD1. The CDR3 is 12 amino acids. CDR1 is SQVTM, CDR2 ANQGSEA, per germline. Trimming cost V 6 bases and J 7 bases; bases outside gene matches: 8. CDR3 region: CSVRGTVNEAFF. As DNA, the CDR3 is TGCAGCGTGAGGGGGACAGTTAATGAAGCTTTCTTT.

The chain uses TRBV24-1 and TRBJ2-5, with D possibly TRBD1 on 6 matching bases. This CDR3 spans 17 amino acids. Per germline, CDR1 KGHDR and CDR2 SFDVKD. V was trimmed by 1 base and J by 2 bases, leaving 16 bases between them. DNA for the CDR3: TGTGCCACCAGTGATTTTTCGAGGGGGTTTGGACAAGAGACCCAGTACTTC. Translated, it gives CATSDFSRGFGQETQYF.

The V and J genes are TRBV18 and TRBJ2-1; D remains ambiguous. The V end was cut by 3 bases, the J end by 2 bases, with 11 bases between. Germline lookup yields CDR1 KGHSH and CDR2 LQKENI. This CDR3 region has 15 residues. The CDR3 here is CASSPMGFAYNEQFF. CDR3 in DNA: TGTGCCAGCTCACCGATGGGCTTCGCCTACAATGAGCAGTTCTTC.

V and J are TRBV4-3 and TRBJ2-1; TRBD2 agrees at 9 bases. J was trimmed by 7 bases and V by 4 bases; bases with no gene match: 11. Looked up from germline, CDR1 is LGHNA and CDR2 is YSLEER. The CDR3 runs 16 residues. This CDR3 reads CASSPGWLAGRNEQFF. The DNA for the CDR3 is TGCGCCAGCAGCCCGGGGTGGCTAGCGGGAAGGAATGAGCAGTTCTTC.